The 18 T cell receptor beta chains presented below share a single source sample, sequenced in a study of CD8 T cells in acute hepatitis C reinfection. Assay used: immunoSEQ multiplex PCR; TCRdb lists only in-frame clones, some missing. The sample holds about 38,000 clones, approximately 87% seen once. Time point described: naive CD8 control sorted from an acute-time-point sample. The sample comprised naive CD8+ T cells from PBMCs. All receptors come from a man younger than 45 with chronic hepatitis C.

V and J are TRBV13 and TRBJ2-1, with D unresolved. There are 11 residues in the CDR3. V lost 5 bases and J lost 5, with 4 bases in between. CDR1 PRHDT and CDR2 FYEKMQ come from the germline V gene (reference sequence). The CDR3 DNA sequence: TGTGCCAGCAGCCCTGACAATGAGCAGTTCTTC. Protein sequence: CASSPDNEQFF.

V and J are TRBV11-2 and TRBJ2-1; D unresolved. Germline lookup yields CDR1 SGHAT and CDR2 FQNNGV. V lost 1 base and J lost 7, with 5 bases in between. The length of the CDR3 is 12 residues. Here the CDR3 reads CASSLGHNEQFF. DNA of the CDR3: TGTGCCAGCAGCTTAGGGCATAATGAGCAGTTCTTC.

The CDR3 loop reads CASSRDRVRETQYF. CDR3 nucleotides: TGTGCCAGCAGCCGGGACAGGGTAAGAGAGACCCAGTACTTC. This chain joins TRBV5-6 and TRBJ2-5, with 9 bases fitting TRBD1. Germline V CDR1 and CDR2: SGHDT, YYEEEE. There are 14 residues in the CDR3. V trimming: 4 bases; J trimming: 4 bases; junction bases outside the gene matches: 5.

For the CDR3, the DNA is TGCAGCGTTGAGTGGCCAGGAGGCTACGAGCAGTACTTC. It is translated as CSVEWPGGYEQYF. The chain carries TRBV29-1 and TRBJ2-7; tentative D call: TRBD2 (5 bases). This CDR3 spans 13 amino acids. In germline, CDR1 is SQVTM, CDR2 ANQGSEA. V lost 3 bases and J 3 bases, leaving 12 bases between the germline ends.

The rearrangement uses TRBV7-9 and TRBJ1-1; 7 nucleotides align to TRBD1. The CDR3 extends over 14 amino acids. V dropped 6 bases and J dropped 3; count of bases not matched to a gene: 7. CDR1 is SEHNR, CDR2 FQNEAQ, per germline (reference sequence). The CDR3 region has the DNA TGTGCCAGCAGTTACACAGGGGAATACACTGAAGCTTTCTTT. Translation gives CASSYTGEYTEAFF.

The chain has TRBV19 and TRBJ2-7, with 8 positions matching TRBD2. V lost 5 bases to trimming and J lost 3 bases; unmatched junction nucleotides: 12. This CDR3 contains 16 residues. Germline CDR1 LNHDA, CDR2 SQIVND (reference sequence). CDR3 protein: CASSPPGGGRDYEQYF. CDR3 bases: TGTGCCAGTAGTCCGCCCGGGGGGGGCAGGGACTACGAGCAGTACTTC.

The chain is built from TRBV4-2 and TRBJ1-5; D gene uncertain. From germline, CDR1 is LGHNA and CDR2 YNFKEQ. The CDR3 has 15 residues. Trimming took 0 bases from V and 1 from J, leaving 7 bases between them. The CDR3 DNA sequence: TGTGCCAGCAGCCAAGAACTCAGGAGCAATCAGCCCCAGCATTTT. It encodes CASSQELRSNQPQHF.

The V gene is TRBV6-1, the J gene TRBJ2-1; possibly TRBD1 for D (6 bases). V dropped 6 bases and J dropped 6 bases, with 12 bases sitting between them. Germline-derived CDR1 and CDR2 are MNHNS and SASEGT. The CDR3 is 13 residues long. The CDR3 protein is CASRARGLNEQFF. The CDR3 DNA is TGTGCCAGCAGGGCCAGGGGCCTCAATGAGCAGTTCTTC.

The chain carries TRBV11-2 and TRBJ2-7; 7 positions match TRBD1. The CDR3 runs 15 residues. Trimming at V came to 10 bases and at J to 5 bases, leaving 17 bases not matched to a gene. Germline CDR1 reads SGHAT; CDR2 reads FQNNGV. The CDR3 region is CATGGWTGDSHEQYF. CDR3 coding DNA: TGTGCCACCGGAGGCTGGACAGGAGATAGTCACGAGCAGTACTTC.

The chain carries TRBV5-6 and TRBJ2-7; weak D call: TRBD1 (6 bases). V lost 5 bases, J lost 0 bases, and 15 bases lay in between. CDR1 and CDR2 (germline): SGHDT, YYEEEE. This CDR3 has 15 residues. The CDR3 here is CASRSDSSHSYEQYF. CDR3 DNA sequence: TGTGCCAGCAGATCGGACAGCTCCCACTCCTACGAGCAGTACTTC.

The J gene is TRBJ2-7, the V gene TRBV19, with 7 bases lining up with TRBD1. Germline lookup yields CDR1 LNHDA and CDR2 SQIVND (reference sequence). Trimming at V came to 5 bases and at J to 5 bases, leaving 12 bases not matched to a gene. The CDR3 loop spans 15 amino acids. CDR3 sequence reads: CASSPRTGGMDEQYF. The CDR3 nucleotides read TGTGCCAGTAGTCCCCGGACAGGTGGGATGGACGAGCAGTACTTC.

The chain has TRBV9 and TRBJ1-1, with D uncertain. V lost 0 bases, J lost 1 base, and 4 bases lay in between. The V gene's germline CDR1 is SGDLS and CDR2 YYNGEE. The CDR3 runs to 13 residues. The CDR3 DNA follows: TGTGCCAGCAGCGTAGCTAAGAACACTGAAGCTTTCTTT. Translation: CASSVAKNTEAFF.

This clone was counted a single time. The CDR3, as DNA: TGTGCCAGCAGCGCGCTTAGCGGGGAGCTGTTTTTT. Its protein is CASSALSGELFF. The chain is built from TRBV9 and TRBJ2-2; D gene unclear. Germline V lookup: CDR1 SGDLS, CDR2 YYNGEE. Trimming cost V 3 bases and J 7 bases, with 7 bases left between them. The CDR3 is 12 amino acids.

This clone was detected only a few times. The V gene is TRBV6-1, the J gene TRBJ2-7, with 9 bases fitting TRBD1. The CDR3 length is 12 residues. Germline CDR1 MNHNS, CDR2 SASEGT. The V segment lost 6 bases and the J segment 5 bases; nucleotides outside the gene matches: 2. This chain's CDR3 is CASRTGGHEQYF. The DNA for the CDR3 is TGTGCCAGCAGAACAGGGGGCCACGAGCAGTACTTC.

The CDR3 bases are TGTGCCAGCAGCTCCCCAGCGGGAGAGACCCAGTACTTC. Amino acids: CASSSPAGETQYF. The chain combines TRBV7-9 with TRBJ2-5; D may be TRBD2 (6 bases). CDR1 and CDR2 from the germline V gene are SEHNR and FQNEAQ (reference sequence). Trimming removed 4 bases at V and 4 bases at J, with 10 bases between. The CDR3 covers 13 residues.

The chain is built from TRBV4-2 and TRBJ1-5; the D is unclear. The germline V gene has CDR1 LGHNA and CDR2 YNFKEQ. V was shortened by 0 bases and J by 6 bases, with 15 bases between the two germline ends. The CDR3 contains 16 residues. The CDR3, as DNA: TGTGCCAGCAGCCAAGATTCGGTATCCGGTATTCAGCCCCAGCATTTT. Its translation is CASSQDSVSGIQPQHF.

V usage is TRBV15 and J usage is TRBJ2-7; D perhaps matches TRBD1 (5 bases). This CDR3 spans 13 amino acids. The V end lost 0 bases, the J end lost 3 bases, and 6 bases lay between the germline ends. Germline CDR1 LNHNV, CDR2 YYDKDF (reference sequence). Here the CDR3 reads CATSREGDYEQYF. The CDR3, as DNA: TGTGCCACCAGCAGAGAAGGGGACTACGAGCAGTACTTC.

The chain employs TRBV11-2 and TRBJ1-4, with unresolved D. Trimming stripped 5 bases from V and 6 bases from J, with 7 bases between. The germline CDR1 and CDR2 sequences are SGHAT and FQNNGV. This CDR3 is built from 12 residues. CDR3: CASSGNYEKLFF. CDR3 coding DNA: TGTGCCAGCAGCGGCAATTATGAAAAACTGTTTTTT. Drawing the rest from reference TRBV11-2 and TRBJ1-4, the complete variable domain is EAGVAQSPRYKIIEKRQSVAFWCNPISGHATLYWYQQILGQGPKLLIQFQNNGVVDDSQLPKDRFSAERLKGVDSTLKIQPAKLEDSAVYLCASSGNYEKLFFGSGTQLSVL.